This passage covers 5 T cell receptor beta chains from one sample sequenced in a study of blood T cell repertoires in COVID-19. The protocol was immunoSEQ multiplex PCR, while the TCRdb copy is restricted to in-frame clones and leaves out a portion. The table records about 250,000 clones, around 83% of them present only once. The source material was peripheral blood. The receptors derive from a woman aged 40 to 50 who had recovered from COVID-19.

This chain uses TRBV15 with TRBJ1-5; D is uncertain. The CDR3 has 15 amino acids. The germline gives CDR1 LNHNV, CDR2 YYDKDF (reference sequence). V was trimmed by 0 bases and J by 2 bases, leaving 8 bases between them. The CDR3 nucleotides are TGTGCCACCAGCAGAGATCTCGGTCGCAATCAGCCCCAGCATTTT. Residues: CATSRDLGRNQPQHF.

The rearrangement links TRBV9 to TRBJ1-4, with 11 bases lining up with TRBD1. Trimming at V came to 0 bases and at J to 8 bases, leaving 3 bases not matched to a gene. CDR1 and CDR2 from the germline V gene are SGDLS and YYNGEE. The CDR3 sequence is 15 residues long. This chain's CDR3 is CASSVAGQGGEKLFF. The CDR3 region has the DNA TGTGCCAGCAGCGTAGCGGGACAGGGGGGAGAAAAACTGTTTTTT.

About this clone itself: The germline gene is not matched at one end of the junction; a read error may be the cause. The J gene is TRBJ2-1, the V gene TRBV2, with D unclear. The V gene's germline CDR1 is SNHLY and CDR2 FYNNEI. The CDR3 has 14 residues. DNA of the CDR3: TGTGCTAGCACCGGGTCGATATCCTACAATGAGCAGTTCTTC. Translating gives CASTGSISYNEQFF.

The chain combines TRBV18 with TRBJ1-4, with TRBD1 matching over 8 bases. The CDR3 covers 16 residues. Germline lookup yields CDR1 KGHSH and CDR2 LQKENI. The junction had 10 bases not matched to a gene; V was cut back by 0 bases and J by 10 bases. CDR3 DNA sequence: TGTGCCAGCTCACCACCGGGACAGGTGAACATGGGAAAACTGTTTTTT. This encodes CASSPPGQVNMGKLFF.

The chain uses TRBV5-5 and TRBJ2-1; 8 bases are a match to TRBD2. CDR1 is SGHKS, CDR2 YYEKEE, per germline (reference sequence). With 3 bases clipped from V and 7 bases from J, the junction kept 6 bases outside the gene matches. The CDR3 is made up of 14 amino acids. The CDR3 DNA reads as TGTGCCAGCAGCTCGGGAGGGGCGCGAAATGAGCAGTTCTTC. Protein product: CASSSGGARNEQFF.